The source of this TCR beta chain is a study of memory CD4+ T cells and cytomegalovirus serostatus. Study at large: Donors were healthy Belgian adults, 9 or 10 CMV seropositive and 20 to 25 seronegative.

For this clone: Its target is unknown.

V lost 6 bases, J lost 7 bases, and 9 bases stayed unmatched. Germline CDR1 and CDR2: MDHEN and SYDVKM. The CDR3 has 14 amino acids. The data were produced by immunoSEQ multiplex PCR, yet TCRdb's version contains in-frame clones alone and is incomplete. In the table there are approximately 40,000 clones, roughly three quarters of which are singletons. The sort gate was single viable CD3+CD4+CD8-CD45RO+ cells for memory CD4+ T cells. CMV serostatus came from serum IgG against pp150, pp28, p38, p52. CD4+ T cells were isolated by positive magnetic selection. Overall study results and limits: Suggested: most of the CMV-linked TCR signature lies in CD4+ memory cells.

The V call is TRBV28, the J call TRBJ1-5; TRBD1 matches 7 bases. Sequencing was done on a sample of memory CD4+ T cells from blood. The TCR originated in an adult in good health and CMV-seronegative. This CDR3 is CASSFTGDGQPQHF. In DNA form, the CDR3 reads TGTGCCAGCAGCTTCACAGGGGATGGGCAGCCCCAGCATTTT.